Sequencing of this T cell receptor (beta chain) was carried out in a study of OX40 agonist ivuxolimab in advanced cancers. Across the study: It was permissible to have had prior anti-PD-1, anti-PD-L1 or anti-CTLA-4 therapy, and under 45% had some. Findings of the study overall: Blood T cells, both CD4+ and CD8+, expanded clonally by week 6 at 0.1 to 3.0 mg/kg.

On this clone: No antigen is known for it.

Clones were sequenced by immunoSEQ multiplex PCR, and TCRdb holds only the in-frame ones, with some missing. The sample yields around 62,000 clones, more than 70% seen once. The sampling schedule covered blood at baseline, cycle 4 day 1, and cycle 7 day 1. Germline V gene sequence: CDR1 SQVTM, CDR2 ANQGSEA. CDR3 size: 17 residues. V shed 6 bases, J shed 2 bases, and the junction held 11 bases outside the gene matches. This chain uses TRBV29-1 with TRBJ2-2, with 11 bases matching TRBD1. The origin of this receptor is an adult with an advanced solid tumor such as melanoma, head and neck, liver or kidney cancer. The specimen comprised CD4+ or CD8+ T cells sorted from blood, sampled in a trial of the OX40 agonist ivuxolimab. CDR3 in amino acids: CSVGAGTGGLNTGELFF. DNA of the CDR3: TGCAGCGTCGGAGCTGGGACAGGGGGTCTTAACACCGGGGAGCTGTTTTTT.